These T cell receptor beta chains were read from a single sample in a study of cytomegalovirus exposure and HLA in healthy donors. TCRdb keeps only in-frame clones here, not all; method: immunoSEQ multiplex PCR. The table shows around 300,000 clones, with roughly 85% occurring only once. Sequencing was carried out using PBMCs. These receptors all come from a woman between 18 and 29 years old in good health and CMV-seronegative. Each CDR3 is given with its conserved first and last residue. D genes are given only for firm matches. Clone size is not always given. Where it is, it says once, few, many or a class for expanded clones.

TRBJ2-1 | . | . | TRBV6-5 | TGTGCCAGCAGTTACCAGGCAGATTCTTACAATGAGCAGTTCTTC | CASSYQADSYNEQFF
TRBJ1-2 | . | . | TRBV4-1 | TGCGCCAGCAGCCATGGAGCTGTTTCCGGGGGAGCTAACTATGGCTACACCTTC | CASSHGAVSGGANYGYTF
TRBJ1-5 | TRBD1 | . | TRBV19 | TGTGCCAGTAGTACCTTGGGACAGGGGGATCAGCCCCAGCATTTT | CASSTLGQGDQPQHF
TRBJ1-2 | . | few | TRBV28 | TGTGCCAGCAAAAGAGGAGGCTACACCTTC | CASKRGGYTF
TRBJ2-7 | . | once | TRBV29-1 | TGCAGCGTTGAATCGCTAGCGAGCGACTCCTACGAGCAGTACTTC | CSVESLASDSYEQYF
TRBJ1-1 | TRBD1 | . | TRBV7-9 | TGTGCCAGCACCCTAGGAAGGGGGCGAGCGACTGAAGCTTTCTTT | CASTLGRGRATEAFF
TRBJ1-5 | . | . | TRBV27 | TGTGCCAGCAGTGGGGGGGGTAGCAATCAGCCCCAGCATTTT | CASSGGGSNQPQHF
TRBJ1-2 | . | few | TRBV10-3 | TGTGCCATCAGACCACTCGAGGGCTATGGCTACACCTTC | CAIRPLEGYGYTF
TRBJ2-3 | . | . | TRBV27 | TGTGCCAGCAGTCGAGGACAGCATCGAGATACGCAGTATTTT | CASSRGQHRDTQYF
TRBJ2-7 | . | . | TRBV28 | TGTGCCAGCAGTCAACACGGGTTGTCGGCCTACGAGCAGTACTTC | CASSQHGLSAYEQYF
TRBJ2-7 | TRBD2 | . | TRBV28 | TGTGCCAGCCGAATCCGGGGGGGCCCCTACGAGCAGTACTTC | CASRIRGGPYEQYF